The subject of this entry is one T cell receptor (beta chain). Its antigen is unidentified. The data originate from a study of cytomegalovirus exposure and HLA in healthy donors. The study's findings and limits: Cytomegalovirus status was reportedly diagnosed by the classifier with high sensitivity and specificity.

The V end was cut by 2 bases, the J end by 0 bases, with 7 bases between. Germline V CDR1 and CDR2: SGHAT, FQDESV (reference sequence). The CDR3 loop spans 14 amino acids. Use of 60 Vbeta and 13 Jbeta primers characterized the PCR. Clones were sequenced by immunoSEQ multiplex PCR, and TCRdb holds only the in-frame ones, with some missing. The table includes about 230,000 clones, roughly 84% detected once. The sequence was obtained from a girl aged 2-10 years in good health and CMV-seronegative. The rearrangement joins TRBV11-1 to TRBJ1-2; possibly TRBD1 for D (6 bases). The sample consisted of PBMCs. Written as DNA, the CDR3 is TGTGCCAGCAGCTTACAGGGGTCTAACTATGGCTACACCTTC. Protein product: CASSLQGSNYGYTF. Full variable domain (remainder filled in from reference TRBV11-1 and TRBJ1-2): EAEVAQSPRYKITEKSQAVAFWCDPISGHATLYWYRQILGQGPELLVQFQDESVVDDSQLPKDRFSAERLKGVDSTLKIQPAELGDSAMYLCASSLQGSNYGYTFGSGTRLTVV.